This entry describes one TCR beta chain. This may arise from a read error, as a much more abundant clone is one base away. In germline, CDR1 is SGHNT, CDR2 YYREEE (reference sequence). The CDR3 is 13 residues long. Trimming removed 2 bases at V and 6 bases at J, with 11 bases between. This entry belongs to a study of metastatic and nonmetastatic thyroid tumors. TCRdb ran MiXCR on the PCR reads. Of some 55,000 clones in the sample, approximately 22% were seen once. Among the patients, none had received any treatment before thyroid surgery. Sequenced input: blood. This sequence was found in a female donor with papillary thyroid cancer or a benign thyroid nodule (not recorded which). Some clones in this sample may be carry-over from other donors' samples. The J gene is TRBJ1-2, the V gene TRBV5-4, with D possibly TRBD1 on 5 matching bases. Written as DNA, the CDR3 is TGTGCCAGCAGCTTCAACAGGTTGGATGGCTACACCTTC. This encodes CASSFNRLDGYTF.